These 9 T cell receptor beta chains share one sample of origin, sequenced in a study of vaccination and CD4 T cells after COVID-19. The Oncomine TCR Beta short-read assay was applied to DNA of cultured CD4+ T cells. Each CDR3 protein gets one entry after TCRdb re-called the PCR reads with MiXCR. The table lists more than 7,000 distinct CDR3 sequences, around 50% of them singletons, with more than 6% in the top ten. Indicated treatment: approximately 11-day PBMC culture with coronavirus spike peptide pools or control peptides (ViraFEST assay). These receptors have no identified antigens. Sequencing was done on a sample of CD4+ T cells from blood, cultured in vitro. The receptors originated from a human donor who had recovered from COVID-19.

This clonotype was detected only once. The CDR3, as DNA: TGTGCCATCAGTGAGGGAGAGATTGGGGCCAAAAACATTCAGTACTTC. Translating gives CAISEGEIGAKNIQYF. The gene calls are TRBV10-3 and TRBJ2-4; D is unclear. Trimming took off 2 bases at V and 1 base at J, with 12 bases between the two ends. CDR3 length: 16 residues. Germline values: CDR1 ENHRY, CDR2 SYGVKD.

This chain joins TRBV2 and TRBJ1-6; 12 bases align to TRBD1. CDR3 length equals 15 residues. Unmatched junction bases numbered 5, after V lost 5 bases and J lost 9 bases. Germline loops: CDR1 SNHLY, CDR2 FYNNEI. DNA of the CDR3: TGTGCCAGCAGTTGGGGACAGGGGGCTGTTTCACCCCTCCACTTT. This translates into CASSWGQGAVSPLHF. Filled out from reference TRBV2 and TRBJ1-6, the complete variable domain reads EPEVTQTPSHQVTQMGQEVILRCVPISNHLYFYWYRQILGQKVEFLVSFYNNEISEKSEIFDDQFSVERPDGSNFTLKIRSTKLEDSAMYFCASSWGQGAVSPLHFGNGTRLTVT.

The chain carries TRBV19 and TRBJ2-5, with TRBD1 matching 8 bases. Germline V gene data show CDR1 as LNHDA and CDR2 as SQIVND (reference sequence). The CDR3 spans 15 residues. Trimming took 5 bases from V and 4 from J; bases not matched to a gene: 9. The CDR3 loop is CASSPGQGGRETQYF. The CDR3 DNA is TGTGCCAGTAGTCCCGGACAGGGTGGTCGAGAGACCCAGTACTTC.

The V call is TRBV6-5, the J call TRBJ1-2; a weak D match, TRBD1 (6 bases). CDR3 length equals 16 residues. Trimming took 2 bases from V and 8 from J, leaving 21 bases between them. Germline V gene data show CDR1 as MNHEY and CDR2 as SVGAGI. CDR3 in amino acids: CASSYLWDTETLGYTF. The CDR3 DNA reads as TGTGCCAGCAGTTACCTCTGGGACACGGAGACGTTGGGCTACACCTTC.

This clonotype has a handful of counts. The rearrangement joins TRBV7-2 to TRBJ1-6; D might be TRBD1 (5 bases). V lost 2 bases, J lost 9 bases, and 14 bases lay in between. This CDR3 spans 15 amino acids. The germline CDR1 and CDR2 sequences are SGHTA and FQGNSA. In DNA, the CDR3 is TGTGCCAGCAGCTTATCGTTCAGAGGGGCTTCACCCCTCCACTTT. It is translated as CASSLSFRGASPLHF.

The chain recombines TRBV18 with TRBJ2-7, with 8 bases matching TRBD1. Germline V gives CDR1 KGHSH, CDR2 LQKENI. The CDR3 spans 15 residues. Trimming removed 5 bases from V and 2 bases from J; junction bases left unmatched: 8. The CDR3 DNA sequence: TGTGCCAGCTCATCCGGTCGGACAGGGACCTACGAGCAGTACTTC. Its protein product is CASSSGRTGTYEQYF.

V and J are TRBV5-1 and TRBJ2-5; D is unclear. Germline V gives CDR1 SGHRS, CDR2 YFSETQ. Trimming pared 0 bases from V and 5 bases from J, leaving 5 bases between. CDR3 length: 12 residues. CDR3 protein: CASSLVDETQYF. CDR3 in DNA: TGCGCCAGCAGCTTGGTGGATGAGACCCAGTACTTC.

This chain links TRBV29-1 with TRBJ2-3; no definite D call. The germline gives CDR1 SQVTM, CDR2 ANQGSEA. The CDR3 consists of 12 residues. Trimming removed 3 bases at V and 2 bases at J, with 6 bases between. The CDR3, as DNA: TGCAGCGTTGAGCACAACACAGATACGCAGTATTTT. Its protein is CSVEHNTDTQYF.

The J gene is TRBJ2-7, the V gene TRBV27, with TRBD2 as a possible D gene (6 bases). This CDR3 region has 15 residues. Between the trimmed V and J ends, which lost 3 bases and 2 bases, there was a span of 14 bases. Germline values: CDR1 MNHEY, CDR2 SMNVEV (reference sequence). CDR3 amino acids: CASSLSLGGTYEQYF. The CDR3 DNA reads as TGTGCCAGCAGTTTGTCCTTGGGAGGTACCTACGAGCAGTACTTC.